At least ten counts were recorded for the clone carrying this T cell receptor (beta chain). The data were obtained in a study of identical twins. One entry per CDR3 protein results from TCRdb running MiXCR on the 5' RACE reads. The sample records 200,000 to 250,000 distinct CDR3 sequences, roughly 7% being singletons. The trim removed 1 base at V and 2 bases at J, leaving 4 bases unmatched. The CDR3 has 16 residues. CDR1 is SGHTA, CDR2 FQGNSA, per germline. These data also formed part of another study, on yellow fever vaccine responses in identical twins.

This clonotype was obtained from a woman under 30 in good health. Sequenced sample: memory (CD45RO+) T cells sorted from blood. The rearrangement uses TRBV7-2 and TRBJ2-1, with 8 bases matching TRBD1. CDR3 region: CASSLVGTGTYNEQFF. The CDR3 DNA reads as TGTGCCAGCAGCTTAGTCGGGACAGGTACCTACAATGAGCAGTTCTTC.